Below, 22 T cell receptor beta chains from the same sample are listed, as sequenced in a study of CD8 T cells in ankylosing spondylitis. TCRdb itself ran the 5' RACE reads through MiXCR, one entry per CDR3 protein. This table has about 360,000 distinct CDR3 sequences, 20% appearing once. Sample: blood, either unsorted or a sorted T cell fraction (not recorded which). All receptors derive from a male donor with ankylosing spondylitis or in good health (not recorded which).

This clonotype was recorded a few times. The chain is built from TRBV29-1 and TRBJ2-1; the D is unclear. The ends were cut back, 7 bases at V and 7 bases at J, with 14 bases in the middle. The CDR3 is 12 amino acids. CDR1 and CDR2 (germline): SQVTM, ANQGSEA. The CDR3 DNA is TGCAGCGGGGTGGCACGAGTGAATGAGCAGTTCTTC. As protein: CSGVARVNEQFF.

This clonotype was observed a handful of times. The CDR3 DNA follows: TGTGCCAGCAGCTTAGAAATTCGGAACACTGAAGCTTTCTTT. The encoded protein is CASSLEIRNTEAFF. The chain is built from TRBV11-2 and TRBJ1-1; D gene ambiguous. The CDR3 sequence is 14 residues long. Germline CDR1 and CDR2: SGHAT and FQNNGV. Trimming removed 0 bases from V and 1 base from J, with 6 bases in between.

V is TRBV6-6 and J is TRBJ2-1; possible D gene TRBD1, 6 bases. V was pared by 5 bases and J by 2 bases, with 7 bases between. Germline-derived CDR1 and CDR2 are MNHNY and SVGAGI (reference sequence). This CDR3 region has 13 residues. DNA of the CDR3: TGTGCCAGCAGTCGGACAGCCTACAATGAGCAGTTCTTC. Translation: CASSRTAYNEQFF.

This clonotype appeared many times. The chain combines TRBV12-3 or TRBV12-4 with TRBJ2-2, with D perhaps TRBD1 (6 bases). This CDR3 has 15 amino acids. Trimming took 1 base from V and 0 from J, leaving 6 bases between them. The CDR3 DNA reads as TGTGCCAGCAGTTTAGGGACAGCGAACACCGGGGAGCTGTTTTTT. Residues: CASSLGTANTGELFF.

This clonotype has a handful of counts. The chain combines TRBV3-1 with TRBJ2-6, with 7 bases lining up with TRBD1. The CDR3 loop spans 18 amino acids. From germline, CDR1 is LGHDT and CDR2 YNNKEL (reference sequence). With 1 base clipped from V and 4 bases from J, the junction kept 10 bases outside the gene matches. Here the CDR3 reads CASSQGRDSLGGANVLTF. DNA of the CDR3: TGTGCCAGCAGCCAAGGCCGGGACAGCCTGGGGGGGGCCAACGTCCTGACTTTC.

The CDR3 is CASSPGWGSHTMDTQYF. The CDR3 nucleotides read TGCGCCAGCTCCCCCGGTTGGGGCAGCCACACAATGGATACGCAGTATTTT. The V and J genes are TRBV10-1 and TRBJ2-3; a weak D match, TRBD1 (5 bases). CDR3 size: 17 residues. V was shortened by 8 bases and J by 6 bases, with 27 bases between the two germline ends. The V gene's germline CDR1 is WNHNN and CDR2 SYGVQD (reference sequence).

The chain uses TRBV6-2 or TRBV6-3 and TRBJ2-6, with D perhaps matching TRBD1 or TRBD2 (5 bases each). Trimming took off 1 base at V and 3 bases at J, with 7 bases between the two ends. CDR3 length: 15 residues. Germline CDR1 MNHEY, CDR2 SVGEGT. The CDR3 is CASSYLGDGANVLTF. CDR3 sequence (DNA): TGTGCCAGCAGTTACTTGGGGGATGGGGCCAACGTCCTGACTTTC.

The sample holds a few counts of this clonotype. This sequence joins TRBV14 and TRBJ2-7, with D uncertain. The V end was cut by 0 bases, the J end by 1 base, with 10 bases between. The CDR3 is made up of 15 amino acids. Germline V lookup: CDR1 SGHDN, CDR2 FVKESK. CDR3 bases: TGTGCCAGCAGCCAAGATCATTACTCATCCTACGAGCAGTACTTC. Protein product: CASSQDHYSSYEQYF. The full variable domain, rest sourced from reference TRBV14 and TRBJ2-7, is EAGVTQFPSHSVIEKGQTVTLRCDPISGHDNLYWYRRVMGKEIKFLLHFVKESKQDESGMPNNRFLAERTGGTYSTLKVQPAELEDSGVYFCASSQDHYSSYEQYFGPGTRLTVT.

This clonotype was counted a few times. The genes are TRBV12-3 or TRBV12-4 and TRBJ2-1; 8 nucleotides agree with TRBD1. The CDR3 runs 15 residues. V dropped 3 bases and J dropped 10; count of bases not matched to a gene: 11. CDR3 amino acids: CASSFPRRGRKEQFF. The CDR3 DNA follows: TGTGCCAGCAGTTTCCCGCGCAGGGGGCGGAAGGAGCAGTTCTTC.

This chain connects TRBV14 to TRBJ2-5; no clear D gene. Per germline, CDR1 SGHDN and CDR2 FVKESK. V lost 0 bases to trimming and J lost 7 bases, with 15 bases between them. The CDR3 runs 15 residues. CDR3 loop: CASSQDWQSTGTQYF. CDR3 nucleotide sequence: TGTGCCAGCAGCCAAGATTGGCAGTCCACCGGGACCCAGTACTTC.

The chain links TRBV29-1 to TRBJ2-7, with TRBD1 identical over 9 bases. There are 14 residues in the CDR3. Germline loops: CDR1 SQVTM, CDR2 ANQGSEA. The ends lost 1 base at V and 3 bases at J; junction bases unmatched: 4. CDR3 in DNA: TGCAGCGTTGAAGGGGACAGGGAAGACTACGAGCAGTACTTC. Amino acid sequence: CSVEGDREDYEQYF.

The genes are TRBV19 and TRBJ1-5; TRBD1 agrees at 8 bases. CDR3 length: 13 amino acids. V trimming: 9 bases; J trimming: 2 bases; junction bases outside the gene matches: 3. Germline V CDR1 and CDR2: LNHDA, SQIVND (reference sequence). CDR3 in amino acids: CASMDRGNQPQHF. As DNA, the CDR3 is TGTGCCAGCATGGACAGGGGCAATCAGCCCCAGCATTTT.

This chain connects TRBV10-3 to TRBJ2-3; 11 bases are shared with TRBD2. The V gene's germline CDR1 is ENHRY and CDR2 SYGVKD. V lost 7 bases to trimming and J lost 2 bases; unmatched junction nucleotides: 5. The CDR3 contains 15 residues. The CDR3 is CAITPTSGDTDTQYF. As DNA, the CDR3 is TGTGCCATCACCCCGACTAGCGGGGACACAGATACGCAGTATTTT.

This clonotype has only a few counts. This chain uses TRBV4-2 with TRBJ2-1; D gene ambiguous. V was shortened by 0 bases and J by 3 bases, with 9 bases between the two germline ends. Germline V gene sequence: CDR1 LGHNA, CDR2 YNFKEQ. This CDR3 is 15 amino acids long. The DNA of the CDR3 is TGTGCCAGCAGCCAAGAGAGGTGGAGCTACAATGAGCAGTTCTTC. It is translated as CASSQERWSYNEQFF.

V usage is TRBV5-1 and J usage is TRBJ2-7; D remains ambiguous. The CDR3 runs to 14 residues. In germline, CDR1 is SGHRS, CDR2 YFSETQ. Trimming stripped 0 bases from V and 3 bases from J, with 10 bases between. CDR3 in DNA: TGCGCCAGCAGCTTGGGTATGGTAGGCTACGAGCAGTACTTC. This translates into CASSLGMVGYEQYF.

The chain combines TRBV27 with TRBJ1-1; no firm D call. This CDR3 comprises 14 residues. Germline V lookup: CDR1 MNHEY, CDR2 SMNVEV (reference sequence). Trimming pared 3 bases from V and 1 base from J, leaving 9 bases between. The CDR3: CASSFGTENTEAFF. CDR3 in DNA: TGTGCCAGCAGTTTTGGTACGGAGAACACTGAAGCTTTCTTT.

The rearrangement joins TRBV28 to TRBJ2-3, with 7 bases matching TRBD2. The ends lost 7 bases at V and 7 bases at J; junction bases unmatched: 11. Germline lookup yields CDR1 MDHEN and CDR2 SYDVKM. The CDR3 totals 14 residues. Here the CDR3 reads CASMWSGGPHTQYF. The CDR3 nucleotides read TGTGCCAGCATGTGGTCGGGGGGTCCACATACGCAGTATTTT.

This clonotype has just a few counts. The chain couples TRBV29-1 to TRBJ1-4, with no clear D. V was clipped by 0 bases and J by 11 bases, with 13 bases between them. The germline V gene encodes CDR1 SQVTM and CDR2 ANQGSEA. The CDR3 spans 13 residues. CDR3 residues: CSVEEGPGRKLFF. CDR3 DNA sequence: TGCAGCGTTGAAGAAGGCCCCGGGCGGAAACTGTTTTTT.

The V gene is TRBV10-2, the J gene TRBJ2-1; TRBD1 matches 8 bases. V was clipped by 1 base and J by 7 bases; unmatched bases: 6. The CDR3 is made up of 15 amino acids. CDR1 is WSHSY, CDR2 SAAADI, per germline. This CDR3 reads CASSEWIGQGNEQFF. The DNA for the CDR3 is TGCGCCAGCAGTGAGTGGATTGGACAGGGTAATGAGCAGTTCTTC.

The V call is TRBV12-3 or TRBV12-4, the J call TRBJ2-1; maybe TRBD1 (5 bases). The CDR3 is made up of 13 amino acids. The ends were cut back, 6 bases at V and 4 bases at J, with 10 bases in the middle. The CDR3 here is CASRLGDYNEQFF. For the CDR3, the DNA is TGTGCCAGCAGGCTAGGGGATTACAATGAGCAGTTCTTC.

This clonotype has a handful of counts. The V call is TRBV29-1, the J call TRBJ2-1; D is possibly TRBD2 (6 bases). Germline V gene sequence: CDR1 SQVTM, CDR2 ANQGSEA. The CDR3 runs to 13 residues. The V gene lost 3 bases and the J gene lost 10 bases, with 16 bases spanning the gap. CDR3 DNA: TGCAGCGTTGATTCAGGGACTGGCAGAGAGCAGTTCTTC. Its protein is CSVDSGTGREQFF.

The chain joins TRBV6-1 to TRBJ2-5; D is unresolved. This CDR3 region has 15 residues. CDR1 and CDR2 (germline): MNHNS, SASEGT. Trimming took 6 bases from V and 3 from J, leaving 17 bases between them. CDR3 region: CASRRTLAWKETQYF. The CDR3 nucleotides read TGTGCCAGCAGGAGGACCTTGGCGTGGAAAGAGACCCAGTACTTC.